This T cell receptor (beta chain) appears in the sequencing data of a study of blood T cell repertoires in COVID-19. This CDR3 region has 14 residues. Looked up from germline, CDR1 is LGHNA and CDR2 is YSLEER. V was clipped by 1 base and J by 8 bases; unmatched bases: 0. Here immunoSEQ multiplex PCR was the method, and the copy in TCRdb shows in-frame clones only, minus some. The sample gives about 250,000 clones, about 85% of which show up once; under 4% is in the top ten. This clone was picked up one time. The clonotype originates from a man younger than 35 with active or convalescent COVID-19. Sequences were obtained from peripheral blood. The chain combines TRBV4-3 with TRBJ2-4, with 12 bases matching TRBD2. The CDR3 nucleotides are TGCGCCAGCAGCCAAGGACTAGCGGGAGACATTCAGTACTTC. Its protein product is CASSQGLAGDIQYF.